A single sample gave rise to the 17 T cell receptor beta chains below, sequenced in a study of blood T cell repertoires in COVID-19. The method was immunoSEQ multiplex PCR; TCRdb's version includes in-frame clones alone and lacks a portion of them. Among around 130,000 clones listed, 75% to 90% were seen once. The sequenced material came from peripheral blood. Every receptor here comes from a man aged 65 to 85 with active or convalescent COVID-19.

The table lists this clone with a count of one. This chain uses TRBV28 with TRBJ2-3; 8 nucleotides agree with TRBD2. The CDR3 consists of 15 residues. V shed 8 bases and J 0 bases; nucleotides not matched to a gene: 7. CDR1 and CDR2 (germline): MDHEN, SYDVKM. CDR3 in DNA: TGTGCCAGCGGAGTACTAGCGGATAGCACAGATACGCAGTATTTT. Protein: CASGVLADSTDTQYF.

This clone was counted only a few times. Here the CDR3 reads CASSPMDRGMNQPQHF. CDR3 DNA sequence: TGTGCCAGCAGTCCAATGGACAGGGGGATGAATCAGCCCCAGCATTTT. J is TRBJ1-5 and V is TRBV27; TRBD1 agrees at 10 bases. The germline V gene has CDR1 MNHEY and CDR2 SMNVEV (reference sequence). The CDR3 has 16 amino acids. V shed 5 bases and J 4 bases; nucleotides not matched to a gene: 8.

This clone was recorded only once. V and J are TRBV27 and TRBJ1-3, with 9 bases fitting TRBD1. V lost 1 base and J lost 7; bases outside the gene matches: 14. The CDR3 runs 18 residues. Germline CDR1 MNHEY, CDR2 SMNVEV (reference sequence). CDR3 residues: CASSLYHRGPREDNTIYF. CDR3 nucleotides: TGTGCCAGCAGTTTATACCACAGGGGGCCGCGCGAAGATAACACCATATATTTT.

This chain links TRBV19 with TRBJ2-6; possible D gene TRBD2, 5 bases. The CDR3 loop spans 16 amino acids. Germline V gives CDR1 LNHDA, CDR2 SQIVND (reference sequence). The V end was cut by 7 bases, the J end by 1 base, with 14 bases between. The CDR3 bases are TGTGCCAGTACCTATGGTTCGGGATCTGGGGCCAACGTCCTGACTTTC. Its translation is CASTYGSGSGANVLTF.

The genes are TRBV28 and TRBJ1-2; 9 bases align to TRBD1. Germline V gene sequence: CDR1 MDHEN, CDR2 SYDVKM. There are 13 residues in the CDR3. After removal of 6 bases from V and 7 bases from J, the junction contained 6 bases not matched to a gene. For the CDR3, the DNA is TGTGCCAGCAGATCACAGGGGGCGCCTGGCTACACCTTC. The encoded protein is CASRSQGAPGYTF.

J is TRBJ2-7 and V is TRBV7-2; 7 bases line up with TRBD2. Germline V lookup: CDR1 SGHTA, CDR2 FQGNSA. The CDR3 runs 15 residues. J lost 0 bases, V lost 1 base, and 3 bases had no gene match. CDR3 residues: CASSLGAGPSYEQYF. The CDR3 bases are TGTGCCAGCAGCTTAGGAGCGGGACCCTCCTACGAGCAGTACTTC.

The rearrangement joins TRBV7-9 to TRBJ2-2; TRBD1 agrees at 9 bases. V shed 5 bases, J shed 6 bases, and the junction held 16 bases outside the gene matches. Per germline, CDR1 SEHNR and CDR2 FQNEAQ (reference sequence). The CDR3 loop spans 18 amino acids. The CDR3 spells CASSHGPPTGGLPGELFF. DNA for the CDR3: TGTGCCAGCAGCCATGGCCCCCCGACAGGGGGTCTCCCCGGGGAGCTGTTTTTT.

This chain connects TRBV28 to TRBJ1-2; 7 bases line up with TRBD1. Germline CDR1 is MDHEN and CDR2 is SYDVKM. The CDR3 spans 15 residues. Trimming cost V 1 base and J 2 bases; bases outside gene matches: 4. CDR3 nucleotides: TGTGCCAGCAGTTTATCCGGGACAGAGAACTATGGCTACACCTTC. Its translation: CASSLSGTENYGYTF.

The rearrangement links TRBV7-2 to TRBJ1-6, with D hard to call. The V gene lost 0 bases and the J gene lost 0 bases, with 12 bases spanning the gap. The CDR3 covers 18 residues. Germline V gene lookup returns CDR1 SGHTA and CDR2 FQGNSA. The CDR3 here is CASSLARGSLSYNSPLHF. CDR3 nucleotide sequence: TGTGCCAGCAGCTTAGCGAGAGGGAGCCTCTCCTATAATTCACCCCTCCACTTT.

The chain is built from TRBV6-5 and TRBJ2-7; the match to TRBD1 covers 7 bases. Germline-derived CDR1 and CDR2 are MNHEY and SVGAGI. The CDR3 length is 16 residues. J gave up 6 bases and V 0 bases, and 11 bases lay outside the gene matches. CDR3 protein: CASSYSTPTQGSEQYF. The CDR3 DNA reads TGTGCCAGCAGTTACTCCACACCGACACAGGGGAGCGAGCAGTACTTC.

DNA of the CDR3: TGTGCCAGCAGTGAAGATCCGGGGGGCGCTAGCACAGATACGCAGTATTTT. Its protein is CASSEDPGGASTDTQYF. The chain uses TRBV6-1 and TRBJ2-3; perhaps TRBD2 as D (7 bases). With 1 base removed from V and 0 bases from J, the gap between germline ends came to 14 bases. The CDR3 sequence is 17 residues long. Germline V gives CDR1 MNHNS, CDR2 SASEGT.

The V gene is TRBV27, the J gene TRBJ1-5; no definite D call. CDR3 length equals 14 residues. Germline V gene data show CDR1 as MNHEY and CDR2 as SMNVEV (reference sequence). The ends were cut back, 3 bases at V and 4 bases at J, with 10 bases in the middle. CDR3 residues: CASSLVARNQPQHF. CDR3 DNA sequence: TGTGCCAGCAGTTTGGTCGCCCGGAATCAGCCCCAGCATTTT.

The chain employs TRBV29-1 and TRBJ2-7, with TRBD1 identical over 7 bases. V lost 8 bases and J lost 7; bases outside the gene matches: 11. Germline loops: CDR1 SQVTM, CDR2 ANQGSEA. This CDR3 has 12 residues. DNA of the CDR3: TGCAGCTACGACGGGGCAGGGGGTGAGCAGTACTTC. Protein product: CSYDGAGGEQYF.

The chain carries TRBV5-1 and TRBJ2-3, with 7 bases that match TRBD2. CDR3 length: 18 residues. The J segment lost 0 bases and the V segment lost 0 bases, leaving 10 bases of the junction unmatched. The V gene's germline CDR1 is SGHRS and CDR2 YFSETQ. The CDR3 here is CASSLVGRASGSTDTQYF. CDR3 DNA sequence: TGCGCCAGCAGCTTGGTAGGTCGGGCTAGCGGTAGCACAGATACGCAGTATTTT.

This sequence joins TRBV10-3 and TRBJ2-7, with TRBD2 matching over 13 bases. This CDR3 is built from 15 residues. The junction had 6 bases not matched to a gene; V was cut back by 6 bases and J by 4 bases. The V gene's germline CDR1 is ENHRY and CDR2 SYGVKD. The CDR3 region is CAISILAGGLYEQYF. The DNA for the CDR3 is TGTGCCATCAGCATACTAGCGGGAGGGCTTTACGAGCAGTACTTC.

This clone has ten or more counts. The gene calls are TRBV28 and TRBJ1-2, with TRBD1 as a possible D gene (5 bases). V was trimmed by 3 bases and J by 6 bases, leaving 8 bases between them. The germline V gene encodes CDR1 MDHEN and CDR2 SYDVKM. This CDR3 has 12 residues. CDR3 in DNA: TGTGCCAGCAGTTTGCGCAGGGATGGCTACACCTTC. Residues: CASSLRRDGYTF.

The rearrangement links TRBV7-3 to TRBJ2-1, with 8 positions matching TRBD1. CDR1 and CDR2 (germline): SGHTA, FQGTGA. This CDR3 has 13 residues. V lost 4 bases to trimming and J lost 7 bases; unmatched junction nucleotides: 3. The CDR3 sequence is CASSSTGENEQFF. The DNA of the CDR3 is TGTGCCAGCAGCTCGACAGGGGAGAATGAGCAGTTCTTC. Full variable domain (rest looked up from reference TRBV7-3 and TRBJ2-1): GAGVSQTPSNKVTEKGKYVELRCDPISGHTALYWYRQSLGQGPEFLIYFQGTGAADDSGLPNDRFFAVRPEGSVSTLKIQRTERGDSAVYLCASSSTGENEQFFGPGTRLTVL.